Presented here are 31 T cell receptor beta chains from one specimen sequenced in a study of T-cell memory formation after mild COVID-19. TCRdb ran MiXCR on the 5' RACE reads and lists one entry per CDR3 protein. The profile shows around 420,000 distinct CDR3 sequences, 20% to 30% of them singletons. Sequencing was performed on PBMCs or a T cell subset sorted from them (not recorded which). All receptors come from an adult woman who had mild COVID-19 (a few samples of this study predate the infection). Cell type and time point are not known.

The rearrangement uses TRBV20-1 and TRBJ1-2, with D perhaps matching TRBD1 (5 bases). The CDR3 runs 12 residues. V lost 5 bases and J lost 5, with 12 bases in between. In germline, CDR1 is DFQATT, CDR2 SNEGSKA (reference sequence). CDR3 in DNA: TGCAGTGCTTCCAGTGGGGGGTATGGCTACACCTTC. Encoded protein: CSASSGGYGYTF.

This clonotype was observed a few times. The gene calls are TRBV13 and TRBJ1-2; no reliable D call. V dropped 2 bases and J dropped 3 bases, with 4 bases sitting between them. The CDR3 spans 12 residues. Germline loops: CDR1 PRHDT, CDR2 FYEKMQ (reference sequence). The CDR3 protein is CASSLRYYGYTF. In nucleotides, the CDR3 is TGTGCCAGCAGCTTACGTTACTATGGCTACACCTTC.

In its sample, this clonotype was seen a few times. J is TRBJ2-3 and V is TRBV24-1, with D hard to call. The V gene's germline CDR1 is KGHDR and CDR2 SFDVKD. The CDR3 is 14 amino acids. Between the trimmed V and J ends, which lost 7 bases and 0 bases, there was a span of 10 bases. The chain's CDR3 is CATRHGPSTDTQYF. The CDR3 DNA sequence: TGTGCCACCAGACACGGTCCTAGCACAGATACGCAGTATTTT.

This clonotype was observed a handful of times. Written as DNA, the CDR3 is TGTGCCAGCAGCTTACCGCAGGGGCTCAATGAGCAGTTCTTC. Protein: CASSLPQGLNEQFF. The chain carries TRBV7-8 and TRBJ2-1; possibly TRBD1 for D (6 bases). V was shortened by 2 bases and J by 6 bases, with 11 bases between the two germline ends. CDR3 length: 14 amino acids. CDR1 SGHVS and CDR2 FQNEAQ come from the germline V gene.

This clonotype was seen a handful of times. The CDR3 is CASSQIQGRELFF. As DNA, the CDR3 is TGTGCCAGCAGCCAAATACAGGGGAGGGAGCTGTTTTTT. V usage is TRBV14 and J usage is TRBJ2-2; 7 bases are a match to TRBD1. The CDR3 is 13 amino acids. J gave up 9 bases and V 2 bases, and 3 bases lay outside the gene matches. Germline CDR1 and CDR2: SGHDN and FVKESK.

V gene TRBV25-1 combines with J gene TRBJ1-4; tentatively, D is TRBD1 (5 bases). The CDR3 has 14 amino acids. CDR1 is MGHDK, CDR2 SYGVNS, per germline. Trimming removed 3 bases from V and 4 bases from J, with 9 bases in between. CDR3 sequence reads: CASSDGDLNEKLFF. The CDR3 DNA is TGTGCCAGCAGTGATGGGGACCTTAATGAAAAACTGTTTTTT.

The V and J genes are TRBV12-3 or TRBV12-4 and TRBJ1-3, with 9 nucleotides matching TRBD1. V lost 1 base and J lost 2; bases outside the gene matches: 0. The CDR3 runs 15 residues. CDR3 sequence reads: CASSLGDRAGNTIYF. In DNA, the CDR3 is TGTGCCAGCAGTTTAGGGGACAGGGCTGGAAACACCATATATTTT.

V and J are TRBV24-1 and TRBJ2-1; 12 positions agree with TRBD1. CDR3 length: 16 amino acids. After removal of 1 base from V and 12 bases from J, the junction contained 9 bases not matched to a gene. Germline CDR1 and CDR2: KGHDR and SFDVKD. The CDR3 sequence is CATSDFGTGGSRVQFF. The DNA of the CDR3 is TGTGCCACCAGTGATTTTGGGACAGGGGGCTCCCGAGTGCAGTTCTTC.

The chain uses TRBV7-8 and TRBJ2-2; D is possibly TRBD1 or TRBD2 (6 bases each). This CDR3 region has 16 residues. The germline V gene encodes CDR1 SGHVS and CDR2 FQNEAQ. Deletions cut 1 base from V and 1 base from J, with 10 bases between. Here the CDR3 DNA reads TGTGCCAGCAGCTTAGAGGGGGGTCTGAACACCGGGGAGCTGTTTTTT. Translating gives CASSLEGGLNTGELFF.

This chain uses TRBV30 with TRBJ1-1; D is possibly TRBD1 (6 bases). V was trimmed by 0 bases and J by 0 bases, leaving 14 bases between them. The germline V gene encodes CDR1 GTSNPN and CDR2 SVGIG (reference sequence). The CDR3 has 16 residues. The CDR3 region is CAWSVTAGVLNTEAFF. The CDR3 coding sequence is TGTGCCTGGAGTGTTACGGCAGGGGTGTTGAACACTGAAGCTTTCTTT.

The chain has TRBV6-5 and TRBJ2-7, with TRBD1 matching 10 bases. J gave up 7 bases and V 4 bases, and 10 bases lay outside the gene matches. The CDR3 consists of 15 residues. Looked up from germline, CDR1 is MNHEY and CDR2 is SVGAGI. The CDR3 sequence is CASSFLGQGSREQYF. The DNA of the CDR3 is TGTGCCAGCAGTTTTCTGGGACAGGGGTCGAGAGAGCAGTACTTC.

This clonotype has more than one count but fewer than ten. CDR3 loop: CASSPLTGTGVADGYTF. CDR3 bases: TGTGCCAGCAGCCCACTTACCGGGACAGGGGTTGCGGATGGCTACACCTTC. The chain is built from TRBV7-6 and TRBJ1-2; 10 bases align to TRBD1. The CDR3 has 17 amino acids. Per the germline V gene, CDR1 is SGHVS and CDR2 is FNYEAQ. V gave up 5 bases and J gave up 6 bases; unmatched junction bases: 15.

V is TRBV5-1 and J is TRBJ2-3; 10 nucleotides agree with TRBD2. J gave up 6 bases and V 4 bases, and 8 bases lay outside the gene matches. The CDR3 has 15 amino acids. Germline V gene sequence: CDR1 SGHRS, CDR2 YFSETQ. The CDR3 sequence is CASSRELAGVDTQYF. In DNA form, the CDR3 reads TGCGCCAGCAGCAGGGAGCTAGCGGGGGTGGATACGCAGTATTTT. The full variable domain, in which reference TRBV5-1 and TRBJ2-3 provide the parts outside the CDR3, is KAGVTQTPRYLIKTRGQQVTLSCSPISGHRSVSWYQQTPGQGLQFLFEYFSETQRNKGNFPGRFSGRQFSNSRSEMNVSTLELGDSALYLCASSRELAGVDTQYFGPGTRLTVL.

This clonotype was counted a few times. This sequence joins TRBV12-3 or TRBV12-4 and TRBJ2-2; tentatively, D is TRBD1 (5 bases). The CDR3 extends over 15 amino acids. V was pared by 7 bases and J by 4 bases, with 16 bases between. The CDR3 DNA reads as TGTGCCAGCAACCAGGGTACTGGGATCACCGGGGAGCTGTTTTTT. The encoded protein is CASNQGTGITGELFF.

The rearrangement joins TRBV7-9 to TRBJ2-2; D is unresolved. The CDR3 contains 16 residues. Germline V CDR1 and CDR2: SEHNR, FQNEAQ (reference sequence). V was clipped by 1 base and J by 1 base, with 10 bases between them. The CDR3 coding sequence is TGTGCCAGCAGCTTAGGACTTGGGCAGAACACCGGGGAGCTGTTTTTT. Protein product: CASSLGLGQNTGELFF.

The chain combines TRBV20-1 with TRBJ1-2; 10 nucleotides agree with TRBD1. Per the germline V gene, CDR1 is DFQATT and CDR2 is SNEGSKA (reference sequence). With 0 bases clipped from V and 9 bases from J, the junction kept 7 bases outside the gene matches. CDR3 length equals 14 residues. CDR3 region: CSAREWDRGVRYTF. CDR3 coding DNA: TGCAGTGCTAGAGAGTGGGACAGGGGAGTTCGCTACACCTTC.

The chain joins TRBV9 to TRBJ2-2, with unresolved D. CDR3 length: 14 amino acids. In germline, CDR1 is SGDLS, CDR2 YYNGEE. The V gene lost 1 base and the J gene lost 0 bases, with 4 bases spanning the gap. CDR3 amino acids: CASSVKANTGELFF. The CDR3 DNA sequence: TGTGCCAGCAGCGTAAAGGCGAACACCGGGGAGCTGTTTTTT.

The chain uses TRBV7-3 and TRBJ2-5; the D gene is possibly TRBD1 (6 bases). The ends were cut back, 5 bases at V and 8 bases at J, with 15 bases in the middle. Germline-derived CDR1 and CDR2 are SGHTA and FQGTGA. The CDR3 runs to 13 residues. CDR3 DNA: TGTGCCAGCAGCCGTGACAGGAGCGACACCCAGTACTTC. It specifies CASSRDRSDTQYF.

This clonotype was found a few times. CDR3 bases: TGTGCCAGCAGCTTCGGATTCACAGATACGCAGTATTTT. It encodes CASSFGFTDTQYF. The rearrangement joins TRBV5-4 to TRBJ2-3; no clear D. The CDR3 is 13 amino acids. V dropped 2 bases and J dropped 2 bases, with 6 bases sitting between them. Germline lookup yields CDR1 SGHNT and CDR2 YYREEE (reference sequence).

This chain connects TRBV3-1 to TRBJ1-6; D uncertain. The germline V and J ends were trimmed by 2 bases and 7 bases, with 9 bases remaining between them. The germline V gene has CDR1 LGHDT and CDR2 YNNKEL (reference sequence). This CDR3 is built from 14 residues. CDR3 nucleotides: TGTGCCAGCAGCCAAATAGGTCCGAATTCACCCCTCCACTTT. Protein product: CASSQIGPNSPLHF.

The sample holds a few counts of this clonotype. The V call is TRBV3-2, the J call TRBJ2-3; the tabulated D call, TRBD2, remains unverified against the DNA. TRBV3-2 constitutes a pseudogene. CDR3 size: 20 residues. The CDR3 loop is CASSQDERTSGRTSTDTQYF. The DNA for the CDR3 is TGTGCCAGCAGCCAAGATGAGAGGACTAGCGGGAGGACTAGCACAGATACGCAGTATTTT.

The gene calls are TRBV12-3 or TRBV12-4 and TRBJ1-4; D may be TRBD1 (6 bases). Trimming cost V 5 bases and J 8 bases, with 21 bases left between them. This CDR3 is built from 16 residues. The CDR3 DNA sequence: TGTGCCAGCAGTCAGCGGGCCCGAACAGGGTCCGAAAAACTGTTTTTT. This gives the protein CASSQRARTGSEKLFF.

This sequence joins TRBV5-1 and TRBJ1-2; possibly TRBD1 for D (6 bases). Germline CDR1 SGHRS, CDR2 YFSETQ. Trimming cost V 4 bases and J 4 bases, with 23 bases left between them. There are 17 residues in the CDR3. The CDR3 here is CASSTGVQGPSGYGYTF. In nucleotides, the CDR3 is TGCGCCAGCAGCACCGGAGTACAGGGACCCTCGGGCTATGGCTACACCTTC.

V and J are TRBV12-5 and TRBJ2-3, with a weak D call TRBD2 (5 bases). Trimming stripped 6 bases from V and 8 bases from J, with 21 bases between. Per the germline V gene, CDR1 is LGHNT and CDR2 is FRNRAP. The CDR3 runs 15 residues. CDR3 sequence: CASGSDEAGFRTQYF. DNA for the CDR3: TGTGCTAGTGGATCAGACGAGGCGGGTTTTCGTACGCAGTATTTT.

This clonotype was observed a few times. The chain has TRBV5-6 and TRBJ2-7, with D tentatively TRBD1 (5 bases). V lost 4 bases and J lost 1, with 18 bases in between. The CDR3 length is 16 residues. Germline CDR1 is SGHDT and CDR2 is YYEEEE. In DNA, the CDR3 is TGTGCCAGCAGCCCCACAAAGGGGCTCCCTTCCTACGAGCAGTACTTC. This translates into CASSPTKGLPSYEQYF.

V usage is TRBV7-7 and J usage is TRBJ2-3, with 7 bases that match TRBD1. The germline gives CDR1 SSHAT, CDR2 FNYEAQ (reference sequence). There are 16 residues in the CDR3. Trimming at V came to 5 bases and at J to 1 base, leaving 9 bases not matched to a gene. The CDR3 reads CASSPGGWGGTDTQYF. The DNA for the CDR3 is TGTGCCAGCAGCCCAGGGGGTTGGGGAGGCACAGATACGCAGTATTTT.

This chain links TRBV9 with TRBJ2-5; 8 bases map to TRBD1. The germline V gene has CDR1 SGDLS and CDR2 YYNGEE. The V gene end was trimmed by 3 bases and the J gene end by 5 bases; junction bases not matched to a gene: 15. This CDR3 spans 17 amino acids. In DNA form, the CDR3 reads TGTGCCAGCAGCGATCGTCCGAATGCCGACAGGGGTGAGACCCAGTACTTC. Amino acid sequence: CASSDRPNADRGETQYF.

The chain couples TRBV29-1 to TRBJ1-2; D remains ambiguous. Trimming cost V 4 bases and J 4 bases, with 13 bases left between them. The CDR3 has 13 residues. The germline gives CDR1 SQVTM, CDR2 ANQGSEA. CDR3 coding DNA: TGCAGCGTTGGTCCAGTGGAGGGCTATGGCTACACCTTC. Amino acid sequence: CSVGPVEGYGYTF.

The chain is built from TRBV7-9 and TRBJ1-5; D call uncertain. The CDR3 length is 14 residues. CDR1 SEHNR and CDR2 FQNEAQ come from the germline V gene (reference sequence). The ends were cut back, 4 bases at V and 8 bases at J, with 15 bases in the middle. The CDR3 nucleotides read TGTGCCAGCAGCTCGAGGTCGGCCACCGAGCCCCAGCATTTT. Amino acids: CASSSRSATEPQHF.

This clonotype has more than one count but fewer than ten. The genes are TRBV7-8 and TRBJ2-1; possible D gene TRBD2, 6 bases. CDR1 is SGHVS, CDR2 FQNEAQ, per germline. CDR3 length equals 13 residues. Deletions cut 2 bases from V and 15 bases from J, with 17 bases between. The CDR3, as DNA: TGTGCCAGCAGCTTAAATGGGGCGGGATCGGGGTTCTTC. This translates into CASSLNGAGSGFF.

DNA for the CDR3: TGTGCCACTCTCCTCCAGGGTAACACTGAAGCTTTCTTT. Residues: CATLLQGNTEAFF. The chain has TRBV2 and TRBJ1-1; a weak D match, TRBD1 (5 bases). The CDR3 extends over 13 amino acids. Trimming shortened V by 10 bases and J by 2 bases, and 14 bases separated the two germline ends. The germline V gene encodes CDR1 SNHLY and CDR2 FYNNEI. Full variable domain (missing parts from reference TRBV2 and TRBJ1-1): EPEVTQTPSHQVTQMGQEVILRCVPISNHLYFYWYRQILGQKVEFLVSFYNNEISEKSEIFDDQFSVERPDGSNFTLKIRSTKLEDSAMYFCATLLQGNTEAFFGQGTRLTVV.